This TCR beta chain is drawn from a study of blood T cell repertoires in COVID-19. Study-level information: From the United States, Italy and Spain came samples of acute and convalescent COVID-19. Nucleic acid was either cDNA or gDNA, and it came from T cells, B-cell-depleted T cells, or PBMCs.

The protocol was immunoSEQ multiplex PCR, while the TCRdb copy is restricted to in-frame clones and leaves out a portion. The sample comprises 55,000 to 70,000 clones, roughly 80% of which are singletons, and around 10% rests with the top ten. With 0 bases removed from V and 4 bases from J, the gap between germline ends came to 9 bases. The CDR3 consists of 15 residues. The germline CDR1 and CDR2 sequences are LGHNA and YNFKEQ. This rearrangement joins TRBV4-2 to TRBJ2-2, with a possible D match to TRBD1 (5 bases). This receptor was identified in a woman older than 75 with acute or convalescent COVID-19. The material sequenced was peripheral blood. The CDR3 coding sequence is TGTGCCAGCAGCCAAGAGGTCAGGGCCACCGGGGAGCTGTTTTTT. Its translation: CASSQEVRATGELFF.